A selection of T cell receptor beta chains follows, all from one sample in a study of blood T cell repertoires in COVID-19. Clones were sequenced by immunoSEQ multiplex PCR, and TCRdb holds only the in-frame ones, with some missing. Of around 130,000 clones in the sample, more than 80% are singletons; the top ten hold 11%. The sample consisted of peripheral blood. Receptors were obtained from a woman of 80 years or more with acute or convalescent COVID-19. The CDR3 runs from the conserved cysteine through the conserved F or W. A D gene is named only where the DNA matches it firmly. Some rows have no size entry. The others give once, few or many, or a class for an expanded clone.

j_call clone_size v_call d_call cdr3_nt cdr3_aa
TRBJ1-2 - TRBV30 TRBD1 TGTGCCTGGAGCCGGGACAGTCTCCCGAGGGCCTATGGCTACACCTTC CAWSRDSLPRAYGYTF
TRBJ2-3 - TRBV12-3/TRBV12-4 - TGTGCCAGCAGTTTAGGGCGGACAGATACGCAGTATTTT CASSLGRTDTQYF
TRBJ2-1 - TRBV9 TRBD2 TGTGCCAGCAGCGTAGAATCGGGGACTAGAAATGAGCAGTTCTTC CASSVESGTRNEQFF
TRBJ1-5 - TRBV29-1 - TGCAGCGTTGCTCTCGGGTCTCAGCCCCAGCATTTT CSVALGSQPQHF
TRBJ2-5 - TRBV4-1 - TGCGCCAGCAGCCAAGATGGGAATAGCGTGGAGACCCAGTACTTC CASSQDGNSVETQYF
TRBJ1-4 - TRBV5-1 - TGCGCCAGCAGCAAGGACTGGGGAACTAATGAAAAACTGTTTTTT CASSKDWGTNEKLFF
TRBJ1-2 - TRBV6-6 - TGTGCCAGCAGCCCAGGGGCCCGTAACTATGGCTACACCTTC CASSPGARNYGYTF
TRBJ2-3 - TRBV5-5 TRBD1 TGTGCCAGCAGCTTGGACAGGGGGCGTAATACGCAGTATTTT CASSLDRGRNTQYF
TRBJ2-7 - TRBV5-1 TRBD1 TGCGCCAGCACCTGGGGACAGGGCGGCGAGCAGTACTTC CASTWGQGGEQYF
TRBJ2-3 - TRBV7-2 - TGTGCCAGCAGCTTAGCCGGGACTTACGGCACAGATACGCAGTATTTT CASSLAGTYGTDTQYF
TRBJ1-2 - TRBV4-3 - TGCGCCAGCTCGCCGGGCCTCGCGGGGAACTATGGCTACACCTTC CASSPGLAGNYGYTF
TRBJ1-4 - TRBV5-4 - TGTGCCAGCAGCCCAACAGGGTCCGGGGAAAAACTGTTTTTT CASSPTGSGEKLFF
TRBJ1-2 - TRBV30 TRBD1 TGTGCCTGGAGCCGGGACAGGGCTAACTATGGCTACACCTTC CAWSRDRANYGYTF
TRBJ1-5 once TRBV6-6 - TGTGCCAGCAGTCGGGAGCTCAATCAGCCCCAGCATTTT CASSRELNQPQHF
TRBJ2-4 - TRBV7-6 - TGTGCCAGCAGCTCCCGGGTGGAGGGAAACATTCAGTACTTC CASSSRVEGNIQYF
TRBJ1-6 - TRBV9 - TGTGCCAGCAGCGTTCAGGGCGATTCACCCCTCCACTTT CASSVQGDSPLHF
TRBJ2-2 - TRBV7-3 - TGTGCCAGCAGCCGCTCGGGGGGCCAGTACACCGGGGAGCTGTTTTTT CASSRSGGQYTGELFF
TRBJ2-2 - TRBV5-1 TRBD1 TGCGCCAGCAGCTCCTTGACAGGGGGCCTGGGCACCGGGGAGCTGTTTTTT CASSSLTGGLGTGELFF
TRBJ1-2 - TRBV19 - TGTGCCAGTAGTCCTGGGGGGAGTAACTATGGCTACACCTTC CASSPGGSNYGYTF
TRBJ1-2 - TRBV7-6 TRBD1 TGTGCCAGCAGCGCAGGGGACAGGGGTAACTATGGCTACACCTTC CASSAGDRGNYGYTF
TRBJ2-3 once TRBV7-3 TRBD2 TGTGCCAGCAGCTTATGGGGGGGTGCAGATACGCAGTATTTT CASSLWGGADTQYF
TRBJ1-1 - TRBV29-1 - TGCAGCGTCTTGAACGCGGTGAACACTGAAGCTTTCTTT CSVLNAVNTEAFF
TRBJ1-2 once TRBV7-9 - TGTGCCAGCAGCTTCCAACAGGGATCCTATGGCTACACCTTC CASSFQQGSYGYTF
TRBJ1-6 - TRBV6-5 TRBD1 TGTGCCAGCAGCGCTAGCAGGACAGGCGGTTCACCCCTCCACTTT CASSASRTGGSPLHF
TRBJ1-6 - TRBV5-4 TRBD1 TGTGCCAGCAGCTCTACAGGGGGCGCGAATTCACCCCTCCACTTT CASSSTGGANSPLHF
TRBJ2-1 once TRBV7-3 TRBD1 TGTGCCAGCAGCTTAAGGACAGGGGACATCAATGAGCAGTTCTTC CASSLRTGDINEQFF
TRBJ2-7 - TRBV2 TRBD1 TGTGCCAGCAGTGATAGGGGGCCCTACGAGCAGTACTTC CASSDRGPYEQYF
TRBJ1-5 - TRBV3-1/TRBV3-2 - TGTGCCAGCAGCCAAGACCTAGAAAATCAGCCCCAGCATTTT CASSQDLENQPQHF
TRBJ1-1 - TRBV12-5 - TGTGCTAGTGGTATCGGGGGGAAGACTGAAGCTTTCTTT CASGIGGKTEAFF
TRBJ2-5 once TRBV2 - TGTGCCAGCAGTGAAGGCCCGGGACATCGCGGGCAAGAGACCCAGTACTTC CASSEGPGHRGQETQYF
TRBJ1-2 - TRBV3-1/TRBV3-2 TRBD1 TGTGCCAGCAGCCAAGGGACAGGGGGCAGTTCTGGCTATGGCTACACCTTC CASSQGTGGSSGYGYTF
TRBJ1-2 - TRBV5-4 TRBD1 TGTGCCAGCAGCTTTGGACAGGGGAGTTACGGCTACACCTTC CASSFGQGSYGYTF
TRBJ2-5 - TRBV6-1 - TGTGCCAGCAGTGAAGCGAGGCAGGGGGGGACCCAGTACTTC CASSEARQGGTQYF
TRBJ2-3 once TRBV3-1/TRBV3-2 - TGTGCCAGCAGGGGGGCCAGCACAGATACGCAGTATTTT CASRGASTDTQYF
TRBJ1-2 few TRBV6-5 TRBD1 TGTGCCAGCAGTCAAACGGACAGGGTGGGAGGCTACACCTTC CASSQTDRVGGYTF